This record looks at one T cell receptor beta chain sequence and its context. The sample comes from a study of blood T cell repertoires in COVID-19. Profiled with immunoSEQ multiplex PCR; TCRdb holds only in-frame clones, not every one. The sample includes about 20,000 clones, roughly 87% of them seen just once. What was sequenced was peripheral blood. This clonotype was sampled from a human donor with active COVID-19. The donor label of this sample is uncertain.

The CDR3: CASSFPGAGNTIYF. The CDR3, as DNA: TGTGCCAGCAGCTTTCCCGGGGCTGGAAACACCATATATTTT. The chain carries TRBV7-8 and TRBJ1-3; D unresolved. CDR1 SGHVS and CDR2 FQNEAQ come from the germline V gene. The CDR3 runs to 14 residues. Trimming pared 3 bases from V and 2 bases from J, leaving 8 bases between.